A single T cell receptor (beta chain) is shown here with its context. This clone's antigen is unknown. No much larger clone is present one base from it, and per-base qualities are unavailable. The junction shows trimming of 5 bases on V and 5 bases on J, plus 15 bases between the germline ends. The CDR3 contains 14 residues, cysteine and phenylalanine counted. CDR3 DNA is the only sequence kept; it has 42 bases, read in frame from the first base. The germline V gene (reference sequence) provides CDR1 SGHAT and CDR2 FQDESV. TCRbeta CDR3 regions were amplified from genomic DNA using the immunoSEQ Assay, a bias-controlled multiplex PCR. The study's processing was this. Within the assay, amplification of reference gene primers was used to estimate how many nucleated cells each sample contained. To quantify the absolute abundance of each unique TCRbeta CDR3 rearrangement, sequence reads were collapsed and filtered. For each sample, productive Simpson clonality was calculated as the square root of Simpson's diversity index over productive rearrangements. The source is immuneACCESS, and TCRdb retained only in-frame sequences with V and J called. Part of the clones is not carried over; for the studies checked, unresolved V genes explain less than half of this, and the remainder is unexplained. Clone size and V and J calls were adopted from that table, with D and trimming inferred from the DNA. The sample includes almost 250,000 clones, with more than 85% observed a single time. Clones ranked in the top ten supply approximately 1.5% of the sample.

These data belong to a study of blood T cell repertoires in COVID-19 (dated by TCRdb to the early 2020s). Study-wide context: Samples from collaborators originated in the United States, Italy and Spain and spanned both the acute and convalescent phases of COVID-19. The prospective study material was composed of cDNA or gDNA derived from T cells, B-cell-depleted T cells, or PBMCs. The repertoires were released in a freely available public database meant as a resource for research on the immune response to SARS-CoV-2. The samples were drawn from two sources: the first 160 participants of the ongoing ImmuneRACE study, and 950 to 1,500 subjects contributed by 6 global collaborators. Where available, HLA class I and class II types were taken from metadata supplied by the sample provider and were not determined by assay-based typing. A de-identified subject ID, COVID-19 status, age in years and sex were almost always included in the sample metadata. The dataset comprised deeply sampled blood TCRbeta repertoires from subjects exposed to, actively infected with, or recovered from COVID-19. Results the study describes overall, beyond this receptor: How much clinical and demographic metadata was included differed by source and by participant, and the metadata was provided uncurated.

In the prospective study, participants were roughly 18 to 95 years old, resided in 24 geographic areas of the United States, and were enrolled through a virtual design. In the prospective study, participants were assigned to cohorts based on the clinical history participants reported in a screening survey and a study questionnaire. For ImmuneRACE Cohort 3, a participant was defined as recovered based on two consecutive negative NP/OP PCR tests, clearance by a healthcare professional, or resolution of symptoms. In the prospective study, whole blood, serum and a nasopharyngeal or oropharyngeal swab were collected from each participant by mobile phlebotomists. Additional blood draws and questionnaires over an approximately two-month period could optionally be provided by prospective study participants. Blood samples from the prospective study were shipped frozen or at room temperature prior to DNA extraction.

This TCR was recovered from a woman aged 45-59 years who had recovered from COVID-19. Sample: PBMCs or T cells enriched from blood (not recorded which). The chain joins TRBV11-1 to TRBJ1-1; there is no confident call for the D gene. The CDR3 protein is CASSPARVGTEAFF. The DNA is TGTGCCAGCAGCCCTGCTCGGGTTGGGACTGAAGCTTTCTTT. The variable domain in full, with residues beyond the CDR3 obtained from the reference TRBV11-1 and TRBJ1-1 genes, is EAEVAQSPRYKITEKSQAVAFWCDPISGHATLYWYRQILGQGPELLVQFQDESVVDDSQLPKDRFSAERLKGVDSTLKIQPAELGDSAMYLCASSPARVGTEAFFGQGTRLTVV.